This TCR beta chain originates from a study of CD8+ T cells in alopecia areata. Study details: It was oral tofacitinib, at 5 to 10 mg twice daily, that treated patients received.

Following extraction, RNA underwent reverse transcription to cDNA, which served as the sequencing template. Method: immunoSEQ multiplex PCR; TCRdb's copy keeps in-frame clones and lacks some. The data show 150,000 or so clones, about 87% seen once. V trimming: 1 base; J trimming: 0 bases; junction bases outside the gene matches: 2. CDR1 MGHRA and CDR2 YSYEKL come from the germline V gene. The CDR3 contains 15 residues. The V gene is TRBV4-1, the J gene TRBJ2-7, with 8 bases matching TRBD2. The sequence came from a human donor with alopecia areata. Specimen: CD8+ T cells sorted from blood, collected at week 0. For the CDR3, the DNA is TGCGCCAGCAGCCAAGCGGGAGGGCCCTCCTACGAGCAGTACTTC. This translates into CASSQAGGPSYEQYF.